This entry lists 14 T cell receptor beta chains sequenced from one sample in a study of OX40 agonist ivuxolimab in advanced cancers. The table came from immunoSEQ multiplex PCR; TCRdb's copy has only in-frame clones and leaves some out. This table has around 70,000 clones, roughly 88% appearing once. This specimen was CD4+ or CD8+ T cells sorted from blood, taken in a trial of the OX40 agonist ivuxolimab. The source of these receptors is an adult with an advanced solid tumor such as melanoma, head and neck, liver or kidney cancer.

This clone was recorded once. No DNA is shown, since the ends of the CDR3 on it are uncertain; the CDR3 is the one TCRdb lists. The chain links TRBV29-1 to TRBJ1-2; whether TRBD1, the table's D call, matches the DNA was not checked. Germline assignment: CDR1 SQVTM and CDR2 ANQGSEA. From its first to its last residue, the CDR3 has 11 amino acids. CDR3 region: CSVGQGAGTSF.

The V and J genes are TRBV9 and TRBJ2-6, with D maybe TRBD1 (9 bases). The CDR3 loop spans 18 amino acids. Trimming cost V 3 bases and J 3 bases, with 19 bases left between them. Germline V gene lookup returns CDR1 SGDLS and CDR2 YYNGEE. CDR3 DNA sequence: TGTGCCAGCAGCGCGGGGGGGACAGGGCACCTTGGGGCCAACGTCCTGACTTTC. Translating it yields CASSAGGTGHLGANVLTF.

V gene TRBV12-5 combines with J gene TRBJ2-1, with D hard to call. V was clipped by 6 bases and J by 0 bases, with 12 bases between them. The CDR3 covers 15 residues. Germline values: CDR1 LGHNT, CDR2 FRNRAP. The CDR3 coding sequence is TGTGCTAGTGGACAAAAGGGAATCTCCTACAATGAGCAGTTCTTC. This translates into CASGQKGISYNEQFF.

The rearrangement joins TRBV6-6 to TRBJ1-2; 7 bases fit TRBD1. V shed 5 bases and J 2 bases; nucleotides not matched to a gene: 5. Germline V gene sequence: CDR1 MNHNY, CDR2 SVGAGI (reference sequence). The CDR3 covers 14 residues. CDR3 residues: CASSGQVLNYGYTF. CDR3 nucleotide sequence: TGTGCCAGCAGTGGACAGGTGTTAAACTATGGCTACACCTTC.

This chain links TRBV19 with TRBJ1-2; D gene uncertain. This CDR3 comprises 14 residues. V dropped 5 bases and J dropped 4 bases, with 14 bases sitting between them. Germline-derived CDR1 and CDR2 are LNHDA and SQIVND (reference sequence). The CDR3 nucleotides read TGTGCCAGTAGTGAAGGTGGAACGGCCTATGGCTACACCTTC. Protein product: CASSEGGTAYGYTF.

This clone was counted between two and nine times. CDR3 loop: CASEPGGAIKGYTF. CDR3 nucleotide sequence: TGTGCCAGTGAGCCTGGGGGGGCAATAAAAGGCTACACCTTC. J is TRBJ1-2 and V is TRBV19; TRBD1 is a possible D gene (6 bases). Trimming removed 8 bases from V and 8 bases from J, with 21 bases in between. The length of the CDR3 is 14 residues. Germline V gene sequence: CDR1 LNHDA, CDR2 SQIVND (reference sequence).

This chain connects TRBV19 to TRBJ1-1; D gene uncertain. Germline CDR1 and CDR2: LNHDA and SQIVND (reference sequence). The length of the CDR3 is 13 residues. Trimming left V 3 bases short and J 5 bases short, with 10 bases between. The CDR3 DNA is TGTGCCAGTAGTATGCCGGGGAGGACTGAAGCTTTCTTT. Protein product: CASSMPGRTEAFF.

This clone was counted between two and nine times. Additional DNA sequences in this sample encode the identical CDR3. The CDR3 loop is CASSRRGGTAGAYEQYF. In nucleotides, the CDR3 is TGTGCCAGCAGCCGGCGAGGGGGGACCGCGGGGGCCTACGAGCAGTACTTC. The chain employs TRBV5-6 and TRBJ2-7; the D gene is possibly TRBD2 (7 bases). This CDR3 has 17 residues. Trimming cost V 4 bases and J 2 bases, with 22 bases left between them. CDR1 and CDR2 from the germline V gene are SGHDT and YYEEEE.

The chain has TRBV5-1 and TRBJ1-3; 8 positions match TRBD1. CDR3 size: 14 residues. V was clipped by 4 bases and J by 3 bases; unmatched bases: 3. Per germline, CDR1 SGHRS and CDR2 YFSETQ. The CDR3 is CASSPDRDGNTIYF. The CDR3 nucleotides are TGCGCCAGCAGCCCGGACAGGGATGGAAACACCATATATTTT.

V is TRBV2 and J is TRBJ2-3; D is uncertain. V lost 2 bases and J 0 bases, leaving 9 bases between the germline ends. There are 15 residues in the CDR3. From germline, CDR1 is SNHLY and CDR2 FYNNEI. CDR3 DNA: TGTGCCAGCAGTGAAAAGTCCGTTAGCACAGATACGCAGTATTTT. Protein: CASSEKSVSTDTQYF. The whole variable domain, filled in from reference TRBV2 and TRBJ2-3, reads EPEVTQTPSHQVTQMGQEVILRCVPISNHLYFYWYRQILGQKVEFLVSFYNNEISEKSEIFDDQFSVERPDGSNFTLKIRSTKLEDSAMYFCASSEKSVSTDTQYFGPGTRLTVL.

The chain carries TRBV18 and TRBJ2-7; D not resolved. Germline-derived CDR1 and CDR2 are KGHSH and LQKENI. CDR3 length: 15 residues. Trimming cost V 6 bases and J 2 bases, with 17 bases left between them. CDR3 loop: CASSRSRTETYEQYF. The CDR3 nucleotides are TGTGCCAGCTCCCGTTCGCGGACGGAGACCTACGAGCAGTACTTC.

The V call is TRBV19, the J call TRBJ1-4; 7 positions match TRBD1. This CDR3 is 14 amino acids long. Germline V gene sequence: CDR1 LNHDA, CDR2 SQIVND (reference sequence). V lost 2 bases, J lost 10 bases, and 7 bases stayed unmatched. Here the CDR3 DNA reads TGTGCCAGTAGTATAAATCAGGGGGAGGGAAAACTGTTTTTT. This encodes CASSINQGEGKLFF.

The V call is TRBV7-9, the J call TRBJ2-3; the match to TRBD2 covers 7 bases. The length of the CDR3 is 14 residues. CDR1 SEHNR and CDR2 FQNEAQ come from the germline V gene (reference sequence). With 1 base clipped from V and 6 bases from J, the junction kept 4 bases outside the gene matches. The chain's CDR3 is CASSLGQGGDTQYF. CDR3 DNA sequence: TGTGCCAGCAGCTTAGGGCAGGGAGGGGATACGCAGTATTTT.

V usage is TRBV11-3 and J usage is TRBJ1-1; the D gene is possibly TRBD1 (5 bases). This CDR3 contains 13 residues. Germline V gene data show CDR1 as SGHNT and CDR2 as YENEEA. V lost 5 bases to trimming and J lost 11 bases, with 18 bases between them. This CDR3 reads CASSPAGGTQAFF. CDR3 nucleotide sequence: TGTGCCAGCAGCCCGGCCGGGGGGACCCAGGCTTTCTTT.